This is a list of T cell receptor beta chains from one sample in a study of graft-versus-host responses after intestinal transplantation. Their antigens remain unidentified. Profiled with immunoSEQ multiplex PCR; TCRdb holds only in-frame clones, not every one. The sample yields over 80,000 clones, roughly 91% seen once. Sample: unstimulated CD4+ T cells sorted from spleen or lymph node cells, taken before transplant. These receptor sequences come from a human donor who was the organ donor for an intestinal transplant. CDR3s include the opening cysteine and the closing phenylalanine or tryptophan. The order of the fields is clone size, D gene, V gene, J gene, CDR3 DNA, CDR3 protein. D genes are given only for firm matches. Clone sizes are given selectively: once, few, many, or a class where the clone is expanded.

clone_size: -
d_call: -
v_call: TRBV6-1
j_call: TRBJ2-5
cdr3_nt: TGTGCCAGCATAGCGGGACAGGGCAGTTCTAAGCAGTACTTC
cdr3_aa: CASIAGQGSSKQYF

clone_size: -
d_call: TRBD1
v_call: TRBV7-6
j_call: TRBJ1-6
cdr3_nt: TGTGCCAGCAGCTTATCGGGACAGGTCAATTCACCCCTCCACTTT
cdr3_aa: CASSLSGQVNSPLHF

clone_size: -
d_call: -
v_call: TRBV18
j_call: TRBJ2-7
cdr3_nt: TGTGCCAGCTCCTCGGGGGTATCAAATGGCGAGCAGTACTTC
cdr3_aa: CASSSGVSNGEQYF

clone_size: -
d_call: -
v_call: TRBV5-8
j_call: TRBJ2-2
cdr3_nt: TGTGCCAGCAGTTATTTCAGGATTAACACCGGGGAGCTGTTTTTT
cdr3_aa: CASSYFRINTGELFF

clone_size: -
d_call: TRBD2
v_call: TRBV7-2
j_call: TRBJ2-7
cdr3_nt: TGTGCCAGCAGCTTCAGCGGGGGGGCCTACGAGCAGTACTTC
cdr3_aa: CASSFSGGAYEQYF

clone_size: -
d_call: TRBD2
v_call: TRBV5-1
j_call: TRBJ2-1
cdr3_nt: TGCGCCAGCAGCCTGACTAGCGGGGGTTCCTACAATGAGCAGTTCTTC
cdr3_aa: CASSLTSGGSYNEQFF

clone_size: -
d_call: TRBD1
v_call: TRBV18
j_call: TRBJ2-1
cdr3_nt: TGTGCCAGCTCGCGGTCCCTAGGGACAGGGCATGGTGAGCAGTTCTTC
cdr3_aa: CASSRSLGTGHGEQFF

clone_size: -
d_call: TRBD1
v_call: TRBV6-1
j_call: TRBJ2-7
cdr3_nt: TGTGCCAGCAAAAACGACAGGGGAGACTCCTACGAGCAGTACTTC
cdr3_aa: CASKNDRGDSYEQYF

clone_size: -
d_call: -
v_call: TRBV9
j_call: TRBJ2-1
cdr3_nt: TGTGCCAGCAGCCCCTCGGGACTCGTCCCTCCAAATGAGCAGTTCTTC
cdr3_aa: CASSPSGLVPPNEQFF

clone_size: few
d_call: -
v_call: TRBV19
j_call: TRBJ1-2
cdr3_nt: TGTGCCAGTAGTGACCTCCCCTTGGCAGGGAACTATGGCTACACCTTC
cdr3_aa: CASSDLPLAGNYGYTF

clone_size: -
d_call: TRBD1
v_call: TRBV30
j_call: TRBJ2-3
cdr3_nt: TGTGCCTTCCTTAGACAGGGAATTTCAGATACGCAGTATTTT
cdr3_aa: CAFLRQGISDTQYF

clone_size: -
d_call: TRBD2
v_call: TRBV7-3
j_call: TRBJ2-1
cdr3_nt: TGTGCCAGCAGCCCCGGGACTAGCGGTGAGCAGTTCTTC
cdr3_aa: CASSPGTSGEQFF

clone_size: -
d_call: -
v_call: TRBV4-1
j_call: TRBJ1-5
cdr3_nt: TGCGCCAGCAGCCAGGACACAGGACTAACCCAGCATTTT
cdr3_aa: CASSQDTGLTQHF

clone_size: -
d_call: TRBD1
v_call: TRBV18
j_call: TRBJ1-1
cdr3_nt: TGTGCCAGCTCACCTAACCGGGACAGGAGGATTAGGGACACTGAAGCTTTCTTT
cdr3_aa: CASSPNRDRRIRDTEAFF

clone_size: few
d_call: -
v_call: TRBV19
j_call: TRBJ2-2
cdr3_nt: TGTGCCAGTAGAGTCAGGGGCGTGAACACCGGGGAGCTGTTTTTT
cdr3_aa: CASRVRGVNTGELFF

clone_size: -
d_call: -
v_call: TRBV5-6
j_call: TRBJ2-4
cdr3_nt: TGTGCCAGCAGCCGACTGCCCGAGGGACTCGGGGAAAACATTCAGTACTTC
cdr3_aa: CASSRLPEGLGENIQYF

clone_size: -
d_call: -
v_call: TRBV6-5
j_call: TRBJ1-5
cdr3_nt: TGTGCCAGCAAACAAACAGGGAATCAGCCCCAGCATTTT
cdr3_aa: CASKQTGNQPQHF

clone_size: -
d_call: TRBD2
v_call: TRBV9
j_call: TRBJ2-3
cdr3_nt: TGTGCCAGCAGCGTAGCTAGCGGGGGCACAGATACGCAGTATTTT
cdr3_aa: CASSVASGGTDTQYF

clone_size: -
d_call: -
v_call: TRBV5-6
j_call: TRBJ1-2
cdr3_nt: TGTGCCAGCAGCTGGACATCCAGGGATTACGGCTACACCTTC
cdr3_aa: CASSWTSRDYGYTF

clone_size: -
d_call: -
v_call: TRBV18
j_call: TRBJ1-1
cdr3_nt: TGTGCCAGCTCACCTAAGACTGAGAACACTGAAGCTTTCTTT
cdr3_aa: CASSPKTENTEAFF